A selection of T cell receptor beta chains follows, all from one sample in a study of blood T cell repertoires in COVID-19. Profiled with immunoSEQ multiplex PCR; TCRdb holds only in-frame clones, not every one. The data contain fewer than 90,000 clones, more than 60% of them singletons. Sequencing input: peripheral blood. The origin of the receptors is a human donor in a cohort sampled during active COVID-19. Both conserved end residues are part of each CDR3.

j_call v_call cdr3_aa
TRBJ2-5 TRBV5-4 CASSSKTIQQETQYF
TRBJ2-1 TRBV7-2 CASSLAVASGYNEQFF
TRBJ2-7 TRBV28 CASTVGSGSYEQYF
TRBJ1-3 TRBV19 CASRGGQGSGNTIYF
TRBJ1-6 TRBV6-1 CASSDRGNASPLHF
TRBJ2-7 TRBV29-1 CSVARQTPYEQYF
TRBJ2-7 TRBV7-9 CASSRTLGPYEQYF
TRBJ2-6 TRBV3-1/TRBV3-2 CASSPQGRTGANVLTF
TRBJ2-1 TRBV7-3 CASSSQGTSGRAYNEQFF
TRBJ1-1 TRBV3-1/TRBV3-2 CASSQERGTEAFF
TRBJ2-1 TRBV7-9 CGVIAGVNEQFF
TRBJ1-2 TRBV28 CASSHPSPSQSYGYTF
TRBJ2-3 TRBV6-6 CASTGPSGGGTDTQYF
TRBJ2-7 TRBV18 CASSLFPGQGEDEQYF
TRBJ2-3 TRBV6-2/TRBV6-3 CASSVRPDTQYF
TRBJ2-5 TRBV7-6 CAVSKGPRETQYF
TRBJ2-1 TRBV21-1 CARGARGHNEQFF
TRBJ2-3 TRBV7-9 CASSGLTDTQYF
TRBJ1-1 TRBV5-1 CASSEQGGNTEAFF
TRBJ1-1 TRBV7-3 CASSPTTITTTGLNTEAFF
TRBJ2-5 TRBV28 CASSSGLLAGQETQYF
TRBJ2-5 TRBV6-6 CASSTDRGQETQYF
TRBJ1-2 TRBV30 CAWSNQINYGYTF